The sequence of this TCR beta chain was determined in a study of shared clonotypes between healthy human individuals. Sequencing used immunoSEQ multiplex PCR; TCRdb keeps in-frame clones, though not all of them. Of about 590,000 clones detected, 95% to 96% appear once; the ten largest clones hold 0.11%. Germline V gene lookup returns CDR1 PRHDT and CDR2 FYEKMQ (reference sequence). The length of the CDR3 is 20 residues. The V and J ends lost 5 bases and 4 bases, in that order; junction bases with no gene match: 19. CD8 cells classed as naive were CD45RO-negative and positively selected for CCR7, excluding terminally differentiated effector memory CD45RA+ cells. Donors, without exception, were Caucasian adults residing in Nashville, Tennessee.

V gene TRBV13 combines with J gene TRBJ2-1; 11 nucleotides match TRBD2. The TCR originated in a woman under 40 in good health. The sample taken for sequencing was naive CD8+ T cells sorted from blood. CDR3 DNA: TGTGCCAGCAGCCCCCGGACAGGGGTTTTTAGCGGGAGGGGGTACAATGAGCAGTTCTTC. Translating gives CASSPRTGVFSGRGYNEQFF.